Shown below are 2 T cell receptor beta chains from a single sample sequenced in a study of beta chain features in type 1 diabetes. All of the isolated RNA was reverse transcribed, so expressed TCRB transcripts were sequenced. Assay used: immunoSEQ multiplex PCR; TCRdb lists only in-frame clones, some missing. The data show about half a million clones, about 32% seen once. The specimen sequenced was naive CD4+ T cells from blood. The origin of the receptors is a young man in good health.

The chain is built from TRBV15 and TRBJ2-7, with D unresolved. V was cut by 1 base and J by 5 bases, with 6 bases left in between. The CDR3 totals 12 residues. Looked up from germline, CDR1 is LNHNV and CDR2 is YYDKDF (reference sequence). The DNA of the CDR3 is TGTGCCACCAGCAGAGGGGTAAACGAGCAGTACTTC. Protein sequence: CATSRGVNEQYF.

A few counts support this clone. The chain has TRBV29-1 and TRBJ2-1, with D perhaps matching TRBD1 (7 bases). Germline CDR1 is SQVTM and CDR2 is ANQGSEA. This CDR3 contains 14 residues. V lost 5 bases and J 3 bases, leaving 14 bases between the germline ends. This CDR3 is CSVLPQGGYNEQFF. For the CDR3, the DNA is TGCAGCGTTCTGCCCCAGGGGGGCTACAATGAGCAGTTCTTC.